This T cell receptor (beta chain) is drawn from a study of molecular identifiers for immune sequencing clone quantification. This CDR3 comprises 12 residues. Per germline, CDR1 MNHEY and CDR2 SVGEGT. TCRdb recomputed calls from the PCR reads with MiXCR, one row per CDR3 protein. Here the sample spans roughly 320,000 distinct CDR3 sequences, roughly a quarter being singletons. This clonotype was counted only a few times. One base away lies a much larger clone, so this may be a sequencing read error. The chain uses TRBV6-2 or TRBV6-3 and TRBJ1-1; D is uncertain. Source material: naive CD8+ T cells from blood, with Jurkat cell RNA spiked in. Subset: FACS-sorted CD8+CD4-CCR7+CD45RA+ naive T cells. This TCR was recovered from a human donor in good health. Some libraries in this study had Jurkat cell RNA spiked in. As DNA, the CDR3 is TGTGCCTGCAGTTACGGTACACATGAAGCTTTCTTT. Translated, it gives CACSYGTHEAFF.